A selection of T cell receptor delta chains follows, all from one sample in a study of Vδ1+ human thymocytes. TCRdb redid the clone calls on the multiplex PCR reads with CATT. The sample has more than 45,000 delta-chain clones, about 14% seen once; the top ten hold roughly 0.37%. The material sequenced was Vdelta1+ gamma-delta thymocytes from the thymus. Receptor source: a girl less than two years old who had congenital heart surgery. CDR3s include the opening cysteine and the closing phenylalanine or tryptophan. Each record gives: J gene, clone size, D gene, V gene, CDR3 DNA, CDR3 protein. The D gene is left open where the match is weak. Clone size is stated in some rows and not others, as once, few, many or a class when expanded.

>TRDJ1|.|TRDD3|TRDV1
TGTGCTCTTTTACTACGTACTGGGGGGTACGCCGATAAACTCATCTTT
CALLLRTGGYADKLIF
>TRDJ1|few|.|TRDV1
TGTGCTCTTGGGGACCCCTCTCCAATACAACAACGCTTTGCCGATAAACTCATCTTT
CALGDPSPIQQRFADKLIF
>TRDJ1|.|TRDD3|TRDV1
TGTGCTCTTGGGGAAGTTCCCACTGGGGGAACTAACACCGATAAACTCATCTTT
CALGEVPTGGTNTDKLIF
>TRDJ1|few|.|TRDV1
TGTGCTCTTGGGGAACTAGCTAGCCTAGGAGGGGGTACTGTCAAACTCATCTTT
CALGELASLGGGTVKLIF
>TRDJ1|few|TRDD3|TRDV1
TGTGCTCTTGGGGAACTCTCTCCTTCCTACCTTTTGGTACTGGGGGATAGTGTCGATAAACTCATCTTT
CALGELSPSYLLVLGDSVDKLIF
>TRDJ1|few|.|TRDV1
TGTGCTCTCCGGCGTGTGGGCCCAATCCCCAAATGCACCGATAAACTCATCTTT
CALRRVGPIPKCTDKLIF
>TRDJ1|few|TRDD3|TRDV2
TGTGCCTGTCTGGGGGATACTACCCTATACACCGATAAACTCATCTTT
CACLGDTTLYTDKLIF
>TRDJ1|few|TRDD3|TRDV1
TGTGCTCTTGGGGAACTGTGGGAGACTGGGGGATATTTAGATAAACTCATCTTT
CALGELWETGGYLDKLIF
>TRDJ1|.|TRDD3|TRDV1
TGTGCTCTTGGGGAACTCGACTGGGGGATAGCTTACACCGATAAACTCATCTTT
CALGELDWGIAYTDKLIF
>TRDJ1|few|.|TRDV1
TGTGCTCTTGGGGAGCCCTGCGAGACCACGACGACTGCTCCTCGCTCAGGCGTCTTTAAACTCATCTTT
CALGEPCETTTTAPRSGVFKLIF
>TRDJ1|.|.|TRDV1
TGTGCTCTTGGGGAAAATCTCCCCGTACCTCAGCAGGGCGCCTACGGACTCATCTTT
CALGENLPVPQQGAYGLIF
>TRDJ1|.|.|TRDV1
TGTGCTCTTGGGGAATACGGGATCCGGGGGACACTGTACACCGATAAACTCATCTTT
CALGEYGIRGTLYTDKLIF
>TRDJ1|few|TRDD3|TRDV1
TGTGCTCTTGGGGACCTACCTTCTTACTGGGGGATACAGGAACTCATCTTT
CALGDLPSYWGIQELIF
>TRDJ1|.|TRDD3|TRDV1
TGTGCTCTTAGGGAACTTGGCCGGGTGTCTGGACTGGGGGATACGCAAAGGTCGAGGAAGGCCGATAAACTCATCTTT
CALRELGRVSGLGDTQRSRKADKLIF
>TRDJ2|.|TRDD3|TRDV1
TGTGCTCTTGGGGAAGCCTACGGGGGATCCACACTCCAAACGACAGCACAACTCTTCTTT
CALGEAYGGSTLQTTAQLFF
>TRDJ1|.|.|TRDV1
TGTGCTCTTGGGGAACTGCGCCCCTCAATGACCGATAAACTCATCTTT
CALGELRPSMTDKLIF
>TRDJ1|.|TRDD3|TRAV29/DV5
TGTGCGGCAAGCGGATACTGGGGGATCGGCGATAAACTCATCTTT
CAASGYWGIGDKLIF
>TRDJ1|.|.|TRDV1
TGTGCTCTTGGGGAACTAAGGGGTCTACCTGCCCTACCCAACACCGATAAACTCATCTTT
CALGELRGLPALPNTDKLIF
>TRDJ1|.|.|TRDV1
TGTGCTCTTGGGTTAGGGACCTACGGACGATATTTCCTGTACACCGATAAACTCATCTTT
CALGLGTYGRYFLYTDKLIF
>TRDJ1|.|.|TRDV1
TGTGCTCTTGGGGAACTCGCCGGGGACGGGATTAGCACCGATAAACTCATCTTT
CALGELAGDGISTDKLIF
>TRDJ1|many|.|TRDV2
TGTGCCTGTGACACCGAGGTGATGTACACCGATAAACTCATCTTT
CACDTEVMYTDKLIF
>TRDJ1|few|TRDD3|TRDV1
TGTGCTCTTGGGGACACCTACCGTTCTGGGGGATCTCCTCTCGGCGCCGATAAACTCATCTTT
CALGDTYRSGGSPLGADKLIF
>TRDJ1|many|.|TRDV2
TGTGCCTGTGACACTTATAAACTCATCTTT
CACDTYKLIF
>TRDJ1|.|.|TRDV1
TGTGCTCTTGGGGAACCAGCCGTGCGGCCGCTTTACACCGATAAACTCATCTTT
CALGEPAVRPLYTDKLIF
>TRDJ1|few|TRDD3|TRDV1
TGTGCTCTTGAAGCTCCTACGGACCACTGGGGGATACGCGATAAACTCATCTTT
CALEAPTDHWGIRDKLIF
>TRDJ1|.|TRDD3|TRDV1
TGTGCTCTTGGGGAACTTCCTAGGCAGGCCCTCCTGGGGGATAAGAGGTCGGATACCGATAAACTCATCTTT
CALGELPRQALLGDKRSDTDKLIF
>TRDJ1|.|TRDD3|TRDV1
TGTGCTCTTGGGGAACTCCGACTGGGGGATACCGCGGGGACCGATAAACTCATCTTT
CALGELRLGDTAGTDKLIF
>TRDJ1|once|TRDD2|TRDV1
TGTGCTCTTGGGGAATCTACCCTTCCTACGGTAAAGTGGTGGTGGGGGAGCAGGGCCACCGATAAACTCATCTTT
CALGESTLPTVKWWWGSRATDKLIF
>TRDJ1|.|TRDD3|TRDV1
TGTGCTCTTGGGGAATTGATCGGTGCTGGGGGATACGGTCGTGGGACTACCGATAAACTCATCTTT
CALGELIGAGGYGRGTTDKLIF
>TRDJ1|few|TRDD3|TRDV1
TGTGCTCTTGGGGAGTGCCTTCCGCGTACTGGGGGATACCTTTACACCGATAAACTCATCTTT
CALGECLPRTGGYLYTDKLIF
>TRDJ1|few|.|TRDV1
TGTGCTCTTGGGACCCACCTTCCGGCATACTGGGGATCACCAATTAGGCTCATCTTT
CALGTHLPAYWGSPIRLIF
>TRDJ1|.|TRDD3|TRDV1
TGTGCTCTTGGGGAACAGTCCTCCCCTGGGGGATACGCTGTTCGAAGGTACACCGATAAACTCATCTTT
CALGEQSSPGGYAVRRYTDKLIF
>TRDJ1|.|.|TRDV1
TGTGCTCTTGGGGATCCCTCGCCCGTCGAAGGAGGGGGTAAACTCATCTTT
CALGDPSPVEGGGKLIF
>TRDJ1|.|TRDD3|TRDV1
TGTGCTCTTGGGGAAAATACTGGGGGAGGGGTCACCGATAAACTCATCTTT
CALGENTGGGVTDKLIF
>TRDJ1|.|.|TRDV1
TGTGCTCTTGGGCCCCGGGCCCTACGTGGGGTCTGGTATACCTATAAACTCATCTTT
CALGPRALRGVWYTYKLIF
>TRDJ1|.|TRDD3|TRDV1
TGTGCTCTTGGGAACCCGTCCTACTGGGAACTACTGGGGGATACTATTCCCGATAAACTCATCTTT
CALGNPSYWELLGDTIPDKLIF
>TRDJ1|few|.|TRDV1
TGTGCTCTTGGGGAGGTCTCGGCACTTACCGATAAACTCATCTTT
CALGEVSALTDKLIF
>TRDJ1|.|.|TRDV2
TGTGCCTGTGACACCGCCGGGGGGGGGGATAAACTCATCTTT
CACDTAGGGDKLIF
>TRDJ1|.|TRDD3|TRDV2
TGTGCCTGTGCCCCTTACTGGGGGATACGCATCTTT
CACAPYWGIRIF
>TRDJ1|few|TRDD3|TRDV1
TGTGCTCTTGAGGACTCCTACCACCCCTACTGGGGGATACCCTCCCTATCCACTTACACCGATAAACTCATCTTT
CALEDSYHPYWGIPSLSTYTDKLIF
>TRDJ1|.|TRDD3|TRDV1
TGTGCTCTTGGGGAACTATCCCCGACCTACGTACTGGGGGATACCGGTAAACTCATCTTT
CALGELSPTYVLGDTGKLIF
>TRDJ1|once|TRDD3|TRDV1
TGTGCTCTTGGGAATCTACGGGGGATACCCCACACCGATAAACTCATCTTT
CALGNLRGIPHTDKLIF
>TRDJ1|.|.|TRDV1
TGTGCTCTTGGGGAAGGTTCCCTACGAGGGATATTGAGGGGCTCCGATAAACTCATCTTT
CALGEGSLRGILRGSDKLIF
>TRDJ1|.|.|TRDV1
TGTGCTCTTGGGGAACCGACTCTTCCTAGAAGTGGGGGACTATACACCGATAAACTCATCTTT
CALGEPTLPRSGGLYTDKLIF
>TRDJ1|few|TRDD3|TRDV1
TGTGCTCTTGGGGAACTCCATTCCTCCCACTGGGGGATTAGGCCCGTCCCGTACACCGATAAACTCATCTTT
CALGELHSSHWGIRPVPYTDKLIF
>TRDJ1|.|.|TRDV1
TGTGCTCTTGCGCTTCCTACACCAATGGGGTTCTGGGGGACTCCCCCGGGGTACACCGATAAACTCATCTTT
CALALPTPMGFWGTPPGYTDKLIF
>TRDJ1|.|TRDD3|TRDV1
TGTGCTCTTGGGGAAACTTCCCCTCGTACTGGGGGAACCGATAAACTCATCTTT
CALGETSPRTGGTDKLIF
>TRDJ1|few|TRDD3|TRDV1
TGTGCTCTTGGGGAGCTCACTGGGGGATACGCGTACACCGATAAACCCATCTTT
CALGELTGGYAYTDKPIF
>TRDJ1|few|TRDD3|TRDV1
TGTGCTCTTGGGGAACGTCCTGGGGGCGGGTACACCGATAAACTCATCTTT
CALGERPGGGYTDKLIF
>TRDJ1|few|TRDD3|TRDV1
TGTGCTCTTGGGGAATCCCCTTTACATGGGGGATACGGGTCCAGTAAACTCATCTTT
CALGESPLHGGYGSSKLIF
>TRDJ1|few|.|TRDV1
TGTGCTCTTGGCCTTGTGGTAACCCCGGTCACCGATAAACTCATCTTT
CALGLVVTPVTDKLIF
>TRDJ1|.|TRDD3|TRDV1
TGTGCTCTTGGGGGACGAGTAGGGCCATGCGGTGGGGGATACGCGTTCACCGATAAACTCATCTTT
CALGGRVGPCGGGYAFTDKLIF
>TRDJ1|few|TRDD3|TRDV1
TGTGCTCTTTCCCCTTCTACGAGGGGGATACGGAGCACCGATAAACTCATCTTT
CALSPSTRGIRSTDKLIF
>TRDJ1|.|.|TRDV1
TGTGCTCTTGGGGCCGTCGGAATAGTGCGGACTCGACCGTACACCGATAAACTCATCTTT
CALGAVGIVRTRPYTDKLIF
>TRDJ1|.|TRDD3|TRDV1
TGTGCTCTTGGGGACCTCCTAATGGGGGATTCCGATAAACTCATCTTT
CALGDLLMGDSDKLIF
>TRDJ1|few|TRDD2|TRDV1
TGTGCTCTTGGGGGACTACCTTCCTACGGGGCCTGGGCGAGAAGCACCGATAAACTCATCTTT
CALGGLPSYGAWARSTDKLIF
>TRDJ1|few|TRDD3|TRDV2
TGTGCCTGTGACTCCACTTCTACGGGGATACGCGATAAACTCATCTTT
CACDSTSTGIRDKLIF